The rows below give T cell receptor beta chains drawn from one sample of a study of T cells in Graves' hyperthyroidism and ophthalmopathy. MiXCR, applied by TCRdb to the multiplex PCR reads, yields one record per CDR3 protein. Of some 490,000 distinct CDR3 sequences detected, about 15% appear once; the ten largest clones hold about 29%. The sequencing sample was made of blood. Receptors were obtained from a young woman with Graves' ophthalmopathy. Each CDR3 is given with its conserved first and last residue. A D gene is named only where the DNA matches it firmly. Clone size is given for some rows only: seen once, a few or many times, or a class if the clone is expanded.

j_call clone_size d_call v_call cdr3_nt cdr3_aa
TRBJ1-5 few TRBD1 TRBV28 TGTGCCAGCAGCAGACCCACAGGGGAGGCCCAGCATTTT CASSRPTGEAQHF
TRBJ1-5 few NA TRBV30 TGTGCCTGGAGTATTGGGGGGGGCAGCAATCAGCCCCAGCATTTT CAWSIGGGSNQPQHF
TRBJ2-3 NA NA TRBV5-1 TGCGCCAGCAGCCTCCGAGGTCCTCCGGGAGATACGCAGTATTTT CASSLRGPPGDTQYF
TRBJ1-1 NA NA TRBV6-1 TGTGCCAGCAGTTCCGGGCCCGTGAATGAGGGTGAAGCTTTCTTT CASSSGPVNEGEAFF
TRBJ1-4 NA TRBD1 TRBV20-1 TGCAGTGCACAGGACAGGGGAAATGAAAAACTGTTTTTT CSAQDRGNEKLFF
TRBJ2-3 many TRBD2 TRBV5-1 TGCGCCAGCAGCTTGGGAAGAGCGGGAGGGCCATTGGTGGATACGCAGTATTTT CASSLGRAGGPLVDTQYF
TRBJ1-2 many NA TRBV30 TGTGCCTGGAGTCCCCAGGCTGGCTACACCTTC CAWSPQAGYTF
TRBJ2-2 few TRBD1 TRBV28 TGTGCCAGCAGACCGCCGGGACAGGGCTTACTCCACCGGGAGCTGTTTTTT CASRPPGQGLLHRELFF
TRBJ1-5 many NA TRBV6-1 TGTGCCAGCAGTTACACAAACCCCGTGGGGTCTAGCAATCAGCCCCAGCATTTT CASSYTNPVGSSNQPQHF
TRBJ2-1 few NA TRBV7-2 TGTGCCAGCAGCTTCCGGACTGAGCAGTTCTTC CASSFRTEQFF